These 6 T cell receptor beta chains came from one sample sequenced in a study of blood T cells in healthy people across ages. Next came a second PCR, run for about 6 to 12 cycles, which used a sample-barcoded 5' primer along with a J-beta primer mix. TCRdb reprocessed the 5' RACE reads with MiXCR, giving one entry per CDR3 protein. The table has hundreds of thousands of distinct CDR3 sequences, 58% seen once. Sample: blood. The receptors were sampled from a young man in good health.

This rearrangement joins TRBV5-1 to TRBJ2-6, with 7 nucleotides matching TRBD1. Germline V gene lookup returns CDR1 SGHRS and CDR2 YFSETQ. This CDR3 is 15 amino acids long. Trimming at V came to 2 bases and at J to 2 bases, leaving 1 base not matched to a gene. The CDR3 loop is CASSFDRAGANVLTF. In DNA, the CDR3 is TGCGCCAGCAGCTTCGACAGGGCTGGGGCCAACGTCCTGACTTTC.

The V gene is TRBV20-1, the J gene TRBJ2-7, with D possibly called TRBD1 or TRBD2 (6 bases each). Trimming cost V 6 bases and J 2 bases, with 17 bases left between them. CDR1 and CDR2 (germline): DFQATT, SNEGSKA (reference sequence). The CDR3 loop spans 14 amino acids. The CDR3 sequence is CSANGGRGTYEQYF. CDR3 in DNA: TGCAGTGCCAACGGGGGTAGGGGGACCTACGAGCAGTACTTC.

V is TRBV9 and J is TRBJ2-7; 8 bases are shared with TRBD2. Germline-derived CDR1 and CDR2 are SGDLS and YYNGEE. V lost 6 bases and J lost 2; bases outside the gene matches: 7. The CDR3 has 14 amino acids. This CDR3 reads CASISSGCAYEQYF. The CDR3, as DNA: TGTGCCAGCATTTCTAGCGGGTGTGCCTACGAGCAGTACTTC.

CDR3 amino acids: CASRMRTDPFRTQYF. The CDR3 coding sequence is TGTGCCAGCAGGATGAGGACAGACCCATTTCGGACCCAGTACTTC. V gene TRBV27 combines with J gene TRBJ2-7; maybe TRBD1 (6 bases). The better agreement between TRBJ2-5 and the DNA end casts doubt on the J call. This CDR3 spans 15 amino acids. Germline values: CDR1 MNHEY, CDR2 SMNVEV (reference sequence).

The chain is built from TRBV7-9 and TRBJ2-5, with D maybe TRBD2 (6 bases). The length of the CDR3 is 15 residues. Trimming took 8 bases from V and 0 from J, leaving 16 bases between them. Per the germline V gene, CDR1 is SEHNR and CDR2 is FQNEAQ (reference sequence). The CDR3 here is CASYPGRDYQETQYF. The DNA of the CDR3 is TGTGCCAGCTATCCCGGCAGGGACTACCAAGAGACCCAGTACTTC.

The chain employs TRBV27 and TRBJ2-1; D is undetermined. The CDR3 runs to 18 residues. Germline CDR1 and CDR2: MNHEY and SMNVEV (reference sequence). V dropped 2 bases and J dropped 7 bases, with 24 bases sitting between them. As DNA, the CDR3 is TGTGCCAGCAGTTTAAGGACGTTGAGCATAGCTGTACAAAATGAGCAGTTCTTC. Translated, it gives CASSLRTLSIAVQNEQFF.